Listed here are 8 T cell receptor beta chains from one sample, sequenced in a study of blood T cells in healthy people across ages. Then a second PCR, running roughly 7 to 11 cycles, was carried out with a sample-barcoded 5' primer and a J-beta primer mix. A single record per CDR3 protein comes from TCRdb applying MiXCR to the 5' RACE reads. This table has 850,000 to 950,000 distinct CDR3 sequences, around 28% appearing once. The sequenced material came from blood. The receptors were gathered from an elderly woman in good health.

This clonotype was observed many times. The CDR3 loop reads CASNLAGGADTQYF. The CDR3 DNA reads as TGTGCCAGCAATCTAGCGGGGGGAGCAGATACGCAGTATTTT. The chain uses TRBV2 and TRBJ2-3; TRBD2 matches 11 bases. Germline V lookup: CDR1 SNHLY, CDR2 FYNNEI. The trim removed 7 bases at V and 4 bases at J, leaving 4 bases unmatched. The CDR3 covers 14 residues.

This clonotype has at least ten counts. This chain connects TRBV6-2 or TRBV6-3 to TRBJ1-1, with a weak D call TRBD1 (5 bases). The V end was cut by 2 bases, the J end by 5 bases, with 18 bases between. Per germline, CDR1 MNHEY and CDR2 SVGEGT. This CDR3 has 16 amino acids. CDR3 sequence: CASSYAGQPRKTEAFF. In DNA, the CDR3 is TGTGCCAGCAGTTACGCCGGACAACCCAGGAAGACTGAAGCTTTCTTT.

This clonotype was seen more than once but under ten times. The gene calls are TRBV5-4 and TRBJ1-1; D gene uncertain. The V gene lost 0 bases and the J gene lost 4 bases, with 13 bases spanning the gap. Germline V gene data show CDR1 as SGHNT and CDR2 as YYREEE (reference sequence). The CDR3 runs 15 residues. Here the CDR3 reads CASSLEVRFPTEAFF. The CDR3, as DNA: TGTGCCAGCAGCTTGGAGGTACGGTTCCCCACTGAAGCTTTCTTT.

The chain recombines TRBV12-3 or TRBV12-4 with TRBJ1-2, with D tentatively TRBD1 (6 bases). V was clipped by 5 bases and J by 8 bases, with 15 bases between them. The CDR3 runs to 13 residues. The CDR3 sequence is CASSTWTVGGYTF. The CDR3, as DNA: TGTGCCAGCAGTACCTGGACAGTTGGAGGCTACACCTTC.

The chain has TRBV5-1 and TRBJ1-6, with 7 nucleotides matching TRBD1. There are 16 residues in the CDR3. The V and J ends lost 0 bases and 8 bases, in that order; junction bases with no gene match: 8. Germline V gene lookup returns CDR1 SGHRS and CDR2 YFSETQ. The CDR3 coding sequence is TGCGCCAGCAGCTTGGCCCCCGACAGGGCGGATTCACCCCTCCACTTT. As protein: CASSLAPDRADSPLHF. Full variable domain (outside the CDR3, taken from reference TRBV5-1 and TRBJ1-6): KAGVTQTPRYLIKTRGQQVTLSCSPISGHRSVSWYQQTPGQGLQFLFEYFSETQRNKGNFPGRFSGRQFSNSRSEMNVSTLELGDSALYLCASSLAPDRADSPLHFGNGTRLTVT.

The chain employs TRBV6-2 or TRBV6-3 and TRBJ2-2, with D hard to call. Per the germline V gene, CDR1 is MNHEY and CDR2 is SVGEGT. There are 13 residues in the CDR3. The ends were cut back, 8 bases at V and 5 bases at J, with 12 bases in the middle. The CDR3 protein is CASGASATGELFF. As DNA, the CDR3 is TGTGCCAGCGGAGCCTCGGCAACCGGGGAGCTGTTTTTT.

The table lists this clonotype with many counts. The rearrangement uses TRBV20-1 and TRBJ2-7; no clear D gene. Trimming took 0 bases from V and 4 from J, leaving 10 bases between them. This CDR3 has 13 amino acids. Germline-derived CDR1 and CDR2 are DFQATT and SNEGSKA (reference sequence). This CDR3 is CSARDGLGYEQYF. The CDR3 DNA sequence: TGCAGTGCTAGAGACGGGCTAGGGTACGAGCAGTACTTC.

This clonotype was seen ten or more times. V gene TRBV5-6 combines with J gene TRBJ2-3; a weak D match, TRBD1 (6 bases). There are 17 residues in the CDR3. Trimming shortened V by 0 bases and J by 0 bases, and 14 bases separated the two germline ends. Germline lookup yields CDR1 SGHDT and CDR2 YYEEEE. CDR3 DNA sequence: TGTGCCAGCAGCTTGGGTGCTGGACAGATTAGCACAGATACGCAGTATTTT. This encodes CASSLGAGQISTDTQYF.